The clone carrying this T cell receptor (beta chain) has at least ten counts. V was clipped by 7 bases and J by 6 bases; unmatched bases: 5. This CDR3 has 13 amino acids. Germline values: CDR1 ENHRY, CDR2 SYGVKD. TCRdb re-analysed the RACE reads in MiXCR, keeping a single row per CDR3 protein. The repertoire holds about 120,000 distinct CDR3 sequences, with over 9% as singletons. These data originate in a study of human T cells and chemical hapten exposure. Across the study: On around 2 cm by around 2 cm of upper inner arm skin, sensitization was performed with 2% DPC. Upper-back patches of 0.01% DPC were read at 6 days.

Time point in this sample: patch test 3, about 24 weeks after DPC sensitization. The sample's treatment: therapeutic diphenylcyclopropenone sensitization with weekly scalp DPC. The study enrolled 18 to 70-year-old alopecia patients suitable for DPC. The input for sequencing was whole blood, taken in connection with sensitization to the hapten diphenylcyclopropenone (DPC). The rearrangement uses TRBV10-3 and TRBJ2-3, with TRBD1 matching 9 bases. This receptor was identified in a woman aged 45 to 65 with alopecia areata. Some clones in this sample may be carry-over from other donors' samples. The CDR3: CAITQGQGDTQYF. The CDR3 DNA follows: TGTGCCATCACCCAGGGACAGGGCGATACGCAGTATTTT.